The next 24 T cell receptor beta chains were all read from a single sample in a study of post-analysis software for immune sequencing data. Prepared libraries of TCR beta cDNA carried unique molecular identifiers. TCRdb fed the PCR reads into MiXCR, producing one record per CDR3 protein. Of hundreds of thousands of distinct CDR3 sequences listed, approximately 60% are singletons. Study findings and constraints: Four to six TRBV segments appeared more often in patients than in controls, and TRBV5-6, TRBV5-1 and TRBV20-1 were among these.

Their specific antigens are unknown. The sequenced sample was blood. Receptors originate from a girl aged 2-10 years with multiple sclerosis.

The V and J genes are TRBV28 and TRBJ1-2, with D uncertain. Trimming took off 5 bases at V and 4 bases at J, with 20 bases between the two ends. Germline-derived CDR1 and CDR2 are MDHEN and SYDVKM. This CDR3 spans 16 amino acids. The CDR3 DNA follows: TGTGCCAGCAGTCATGGGTCGGCTCCCACTACCTATGGCTACACCTTC. Translated, it gives CASSHGSAPTTYGYTF.

The chain is built from TRBV29-1 and TRBJ2-5, with D possibly matching TRBD1 (6 bases). The last part of the DNA fits TRBJ2-7 better; the J call may be wrong. From germline, CDR1 is SQVTM and CDR2 ANQGSEA. This CDR3 has 13 amino acids. CDR3 sequence (DNA): TGCAGCGCCGTCAGGGACAACCGTTACGAGCAGTACTTC. Its translation: CSAVRDNRYEQYF.

This clonotype was seen once. This chain connects TRBV4-1 to TRBJ2-7; 9 bases line up with TRBD2. V dropped 2 bases and J dropped 2; count of bases not matched to a gene: 4. The V gene's germline CDR1 is MGHRA and CDR2 YSYEKL. This CDR3 has 15 amino acids. The DNA of the CDR3 is TGCGCCAGCAGCCAATTAGCGGGAGCGGCCTACGAGCAGTACTTC. This encodes CASSQLAGAAYEQYF.

The V gene is TRBV5-6, the J gene TRBJ2-4, with a tentative D call TRBD1 (6 bases). CDR3 size: 14 residues. Trimming shortened V by 5 bases and J by 10 bases, and 19 bases separated the two germline ends. Germline-derived CDR1 and CDR2 are SGHDT and YYEEEE. The CDR3 DNA follows: TGTGCCAGCAGGTATCAGGGGTCAGGACCGATTCAGTACTTC. Its translation: CASRYQGSGPIQYF.

The V and J genes are TRBV6-1 and TRBJ2-3; weak D call: TRBD2 (6 bases). The V end lost 6 bases, the J end lost 6 bases, and 10 bases lay between the germline ends. Germline CDR1 is MNHNS and CDR2 is SASEGT. CDR3 size: 12 residues. As DNA, the CDR3 is TGTGCCAGCAGAACAGCGGGCGATACGCAGTATTTT. It codes for CASRTAGDTQYF.

The chain has TRBV11-3 and TRBJ2-1; 7 nucleotides line up with TRBD2. CDR1 is SGHNT and CDR2 is YENEEA in the germline V gene. The CDR3 consists of 18 residues. Unmatched junction bases numbered 13, after V lost 5 bases and J lost 0 bases. The chain's CDR3 is CASSTRDGAGSSYNEQFF. DNA for the CDR3: TGTGCCAGCAGCACTAGAGATGGAGCGGGGAGCTCCTACAATGAGCAGTTCTTC.

This clonotype has a single count. This chain connects TRBV5-6 to TRBJ2-5; D may be TRBD2 (5 bases). This CDR3 has 16 amino acids. V was shortened by 1 base and J by 4 bases, with 17 bases between the two germline ends. Germline-derived CDR1 and CDR2 are SGHDT and YYEEEE. The CDR3 region is CASSLNSGSRLETQYF. As DNA, the CDR3 is TGTGCCAGCAGCTTGAACTCGGGGTCAAGGTTAGAGACCCAGTACTTC.

This sequence joins TRBV20-1 and TRBJ2-3; 10 bases are shared with TRBD1. Per the germline V gene, CDR1 is DFQATT and CDR2 is SNEGSKA (reference sequence). V lost 6 bases and J lost 7; bases outside the gene matches: 7. The length of the CDR3 is 13 residues. In DNA form, the CDR3 reads TGCAGTGCGGCAGGACAGGGGGGATATACGCAGTATTTT. Translation gives CSAAGQGGYTQYF.

This rearrangement joins TRBV9 to TRBJ2-7, with D perhaps TRBD2 (6 bases). This CDR3 has 16 residues. CDR1 and CDR2 (germline): SGDLS, YYNGEE. Trimming removed 4 bases from V and 0 bases from J, with 17 bases in between. The CDR3 region has the DNA TGTGCCAGCAGCCCGCTGGGGCTAGCGCCCTCCTACGAGCAGTACTTC. Translated: CASSPLGLAPSYEQYF.

The chain recombines TRBV29-1 with TRBJ2-5; D remains ambiguous. This CDR3 has 11 residues. Trimming took off 7 bases at V and 2 bases at J, with 8 bases between the two ends. Germline V gives CDR1 SQVTM, CDR2 ANQGSEA. The CDR3 protein is CSAARQETQYF. Written as DNA, the CDR3 is TGCAGCGCCGCGAGGCAAGAGACCCAGTACTTC.

The V and J genes are TRBV3-1 and TRBJ2-1; no definite D call. There are 16 residues in the CDR3. The germline V gene has CDR1 LGHDT and CDR2 YNNKEL (reference sequence). The ends were cut back, 4 bases at V and 7 bases at J, with 20 bases in the middle. The CDR3 bases are TGTGCCAGCAGCCCCGCTCCGCCCTCGGTAGGGAATGAGCAGTTCTTC. It encodes CASSPAPPSVGNEQFF.

The chain is built from TRBV6-6 and TRBJ1-4; 7 nucleotides align to TRBD1. J gave up 7 bases and V 5 bases, and 7 bases lay outside the gene matches. The CDR3 covers 14 residues. The germline V gene encodes CDR1 MNHNY and CDR2 SVGAGI (reference sequence). The CDR3 protein is CASSIQGRGEKLFF. The CDR3 bases are TGTGCCAGCAGTATACAGGGGAGAGGTGAAAAACTGTTTTTT.

The chain combines TRBV6-2 or TRBV6-3 with TRBJ2-7; 7 bases align to TRBD1. The J call is doubtful: the DNA matches TRBJ2-4 better. Germline V gene data show CDR1 as MNHEY and CDR2 as SVGEGT. The CDR3 is 11 residues long. The CDR3 sequence: CASRTGSIQYF. CDR3 nucleotide sequence: TGTGCCAGCAGGACAGGGAGCATTCAGTACTTC.

The V call is TRBV9, the J call TRBJ2-1; D remains ambiguous. V was trimmed by 1 base and J by 4 bases, leaving 12 bases between them. Germline CDR1 is SGDLS and CDR2 is YYNGEE. CDR3 length equals 15 residues. DNA for the CDR3: TGTGCCAGCAGCGTATTGATCGGCGGATACAATGAGCAGTTCTTC. It codes for CASSVLIGGYNEQFF. The full variable domain, in which reference TRBV9 and TRBJ2-1 provide the parts outside the CDR3, is DSGVTQTPKHLITATGQRVTLRCSPRSGDLSVYWYQQSLDQGLQFLIQYYNGEERAKGNILERFSAQQFPDLHSELNLSSLELGDSALYFCASSVLIGGYNEQFFGPGTRLTVL.

V usage is TRBV29-1 and J usage is TRBJ1-2; maybe TRBD1 (5 bases). Trimming pared 8 bases from V and 0 bases from J, leaving 13 bases between. This CDR3 has 13 residues. Germline values: CDR1 SQVTM, CDR2 ANQGSEA. CDR3: CSYRDPANYGYTF. CDR3 DNA: TGCAGCTACCGGGACCCAGCTAACTATGGCTACACCTTC.

This chain uses TRBV12-3 or TRBV12-4 with TRBJ2-1; possibly TRBD1 for D (5 bases). The CDR3 is 15 residues long. Trimming pared 7 bases from V and 0 bases from J, leaving 13 bases between. This CDR3 reads CASKPQGSSYNEQFF. In DNA, the CDR3 is TGTGCCAGCAAACCCCAGGGTAGCTCCTACAATGAGCAGTTCTTC.

The V call is TRBV6-2 or TRBV6-3, the J call TRBJ2-1, with D possibly TRBD1 on 6 matching bases. V dropped 8 bases and J dropped 4 bases, with 15 bases sitting between them. Looked up from germline, CDR1 is MNHEY and CDR2 is SVGEGT. There are 14 residues in the CDR3. CDR3 nucleotides: TGTGCCAGCGTTGTGGGGCAGGGGTACAATGAGCAGTTCTTC. Translated, it gives CASVVGQGYNEQFF.

The chain employs TRBV12-3 or TRBV12-4 and TRBJ2-3, with D possibly being TRBD1 or TRBD2 (5 bases each). V was pared by 3 bases and J by 0 bases, with 16 bases between. The CDR3 covers 17 residues. CDR3 amino acids: CASSFKRSGTSTDTQYF. The CDR3, as DNA: TGTGCCAGCAGTTTCAAAAGGTCTGGGACCAGCACAGATACGCAGTATTTT.

This sequence joins TRBV6-1 and TRBJ2-5; D is possibly TRBD1 (6 bases). The better agreement between TRBJ2-7 and the DNA end casts doubt on the J call. The CDR3 is 15 residues long. Germline CDR1 MNHNS, CDR2 SASEGT. Here the CDR3 reads CASSGARTALYEQYF. The DNA for the CDR3 is TGTGCCAGCAGTGGAGCAAGGACAGCCCTCTACGAGCAGTACTTC.

The chain carries TRBV20-1 and TRBJ2-3; 10 bases fit TRBD2. CDR1 and CDR2 (germline): DFQATT, SNEGSKA (reference sequence). CDR3 length: 14 amino acids. With 2 bases clipped from V and 5 bases from J, the junction kept 4 bases outside the gene matches. The CDR3 DNA follows: TGCAGTGCTAGACTAGCGGGAGCAATAGATACGCAGTATTTT. Amino acid sequence: CSARLAGAIDTQYF.

This clonotype turned up a few times. This chain uses TRBV7-2 with TRBJ2-5; D may be TRBD2 (5 bases). The CDR3 runs 14 residues. Trimming took off 5 bases at V and 4 bases at J, with 14 bases between the two ends. Germline values: CDR1 SGHTA, CDR2 FQGNSA. Here the CDR3 reads CASSLGTGIETQYF. CDR3 in DNA: TGTGCCAGCAGCCTGGGTACGGGGATAGAGACCCAGTACTTC.

This clonotype has just one count. The J gene is TRBJ2-1, the V gene TRBV6-6; TRBD2 aligns across 8 bases. Germline V CDR1 and CDR2: MNHNY, SVGAGI (reference sequence). After removal of 2 bases from V and 3 bases from J, the junction contained 9 bases not matched to a gene. The CDR3 contains 17 residues. This CDR3 reads CASSYGRGGGYYNEQFF. CDR3 coding DNA: TGTGCCAGCAGTTACGGACGGGGCGGGGGGTACTACAATGAGCAGTTCTTC.

As regards this clonotype: Sequence at one end of the junction differs from germline and may be a read error. CDR3 sequence reads: CASSPQTGTDAQYF. The CDR3 DNA reads TGTGCCAGCAGCCCTCAGACAGGCACAGATGCGCAGTATTTT. This chain joins TRBV7-6 and TRBJ2-3; a possible D gene is TRBD1 (6 bases). Germline-derived CDR1 and CDR2 are SGHVS and FNYEAQ. The CDR3 consists of 14 residues.

The rearrangement joins TRBV20-1 to TRBJ2-2; D gene uncertain. Germline CDR1 is DFQATT and CDR2 is SNEGSKA (reference sequence). This CDR3 comprises 15 residues. V lost 0 bases to trimming and J lost 7 bases, with 15 bases between them. CDR3 bases: TGCAGTGCTAGAGATCTGGGGTTCCCGGACGGGGAGCTGTTTTTT. Translating gives CSARDLGFPDGELFF.